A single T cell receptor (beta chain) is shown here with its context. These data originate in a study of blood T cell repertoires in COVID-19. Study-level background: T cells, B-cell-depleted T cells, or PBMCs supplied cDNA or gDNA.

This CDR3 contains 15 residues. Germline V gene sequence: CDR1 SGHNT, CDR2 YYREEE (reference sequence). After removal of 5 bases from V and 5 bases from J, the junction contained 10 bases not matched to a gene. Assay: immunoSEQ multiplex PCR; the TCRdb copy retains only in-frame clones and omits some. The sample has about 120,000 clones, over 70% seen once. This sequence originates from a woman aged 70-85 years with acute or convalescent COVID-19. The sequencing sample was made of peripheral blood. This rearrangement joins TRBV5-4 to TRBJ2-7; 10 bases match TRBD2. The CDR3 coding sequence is TGTGCCAGCAGATTCGACCCTAGCGGGGGCAACGAGCAGTACTTC. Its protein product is CASRFDPSGGNEQYF.